Listed here are 14 T cell receptor beta chains from one sample, sequenced in a study of CD8 T cells in Susac syndrome. It was with random hexamers that roughly 0.5 to 1 ug RNA was reverse transcribed. TCRdb re-analysed the immunoSEQ multiplex PCR reads in MiXCR, keeping a single row per CDR3 protein. This table holds 150,000 or so distinct CDR3 sequences, approximately 95% found once. Source material: CD4+ T cells from PBMCs. The origin of the receptors is a human donor with Susac syndrome.

The chain has TRBV20-1 and TRBJ2-4; D may be TRBD2 (5 bases). In germline, CDR1 is DFQATT, CDR2 SNEGSKA (reference sequence). V dropped 4 bases and J dropped 0 bases, with 10 bases sitting between them. The CDR3 loop spans 14 amino acids. The CDR3 bases are TGCAGTGCTAATGAGGGCCTAGCCAAAAACATTCAGTACTTC. Protein sequence: CSANEGLAKNIQYF.

This chain joins TRBV24-1 and TRBJ2-1, with a tentative D call TRBD2 (6 bases). Germline CDR1 and CDR2: KGHDR and SFDVKD. CDR3 length: 13 amino acids. V lost 4 bases and J 12 bases, leaving 15 bases between the germline ends. CDR3 sequence reads: CATSDWTTGGQFF. As DNA, the CDR3 is TGTGCCACCAGTGACTGGACTACCGGCGGGCAGTTCTTC.

The CDR3 is CASSLGDSNQPQHF. In DNA form, the CDR3 reads TGTGCCAGCAGCTTGGGGGATAGCAATCAGCCCCAGCATTTT. The rearrangement uses TRBV7-9 and TRBJ1-5; D may be TRBD1 (5 bases). The CDR3 runs to 14 residues. V gave up 3 bases and J gave up 0 bases, with 6 bases separating them. Germline CDR1 reads SEHNR; CDR2 reads FQNEAQ (reference sequence). Full variable domain (missing parts from reference TRBV7-9 and TRBJ1-5): DTGVSQNPRHKITKRGQNVTFRCDPISEHNRLYWYRQTLGQGPEFLTYFQNEAQLEKSRLLSDRFSAERPKGSFSTLEIQRTEQGDSAMYLCASSLGDSNQPQHFGDGTRLSIL.

The chain carries TRBV20-1 and TRBJ2-3; a weak D match, TRBD2 (5 bases). This CDR3 has 14 amino acids. Germline values: CDR1 DFQATT, CDR2 SNEGSKA (reference sequence). Trimming removed 0 bases from V and 4 bases from J, with 11 bases in between. The CDR3 is CSARDSAKPDTQYF. The CDR3 DNA reads as TGCAGTGCTAGAGATAGCGCTAAACCAGATACGCAGTATTTT.

This chain uses TRBV7-8 with TRBJ1-6; the match to TRBD1 covers 9 bases. Germline loops: CDR1 SGHVS, CDR2 FQNEAQ. CDR3 length: 16 amino acids. The J segment lost 7 bases and the V segment lost 5 bases, leaving 9 bases of the junction unmatched. The CDR3 sequence is CASSPPRQGDNSPLHF. The CDR3 DNA is TGTGCCAGCAGCCCTCCGAGACAGGGGGACAATTCACCCCTCCACTTT.

V is TRBV7-9 and J is TRBJ1-1, with D possibly being TRBD1 (5 bases). V was cut by 7 bases and J by 5 bases, with 14 bases left in between. The germline V gene encodes CDR1 SEHNR and CDR2 FQNEAQ (reference sequence). The length of the CDR3 is 13 residues. The CDR3 nucleotides are TGTGCCAGCAAAGCAGGGAGTAGGACTGAAGCTTTCTTT. Translating gives CASKAGSRTEAFF.

The CDR3 DNA reads TGTGCCAGCGGGGGGTCCCTTTCCTACAATGAGCAGTTCTTC. It is translated as CASGGSLSYNEQFF. The chain employs TRBV6-6 and TRBJ2-1, with TRBD2 as a possible D gene (6 bases). Trimming removed 8 bases from V and 1 base from J, with 12 bases in between. The CDR3 is 14 residues long. Germline loops: CDR1 MNHNY, CDR2 SVGAGI (reference sequence).

This chain joins TRBV2 and TRBJ2-3; D ambiguous. CDR3 length: 15 amino acids. V was clipped by 5 bases and J by 0 bases, with 12 bases between them. CDR1 is SNHLY and CDR2 is FYNNEI in the germline V gene. CDR3 amino acids: CASSTDSTSTDTQYF. CDR3 coding DNA: TGTGCCAGCAGTACCGACTCGACAAGCACAGATACGCAGTATTTT. Full variable domain (rest looked up from reference TRBV2 and TRBJ2-3): EPEVTQTPSHQVTQMGQEVILRCVPISNHLYFYWYRQILGQKVEFLVSFYNNEISEKSEIFDDQFSVERPDGSNFTLKIRSTKLEDSAMYFCASSTDSTSTDTQYFGPGTRLTVL.

This chain joins TRBV7-2 and TRBJ2-1; perhaps TRBD2 as D (5 bases). V gave up 4 bases and J gave up 0 bases, with 10 bases separating them. CDR1 SGHTA and CDR2 FQGNSA come from the germline V gene. The CDR3 totals 15 residues. The CDR3 spells CASSSEGSSYNEQFF. The CDR3 region has the DNA TGTGCCAGCAGCTCCGAAGGGAGCTCCTACAATGAGCAGTTCTTC.

This clonotype was picked up one time. V usage is TRBV14 and J usage is TRBJ1-1; D unresolved. V was trimmed by 7 bases and J by 0 bases, leaving 9 bases between them. Germline CDR1 is SGHDN and CDR2 is FVKESK. The length of the CDR3 is 13 residues. The CDR3 coding sequence is TGTGCCAGCACCCGCTCTTTGAACACTGAAGCTTTCTTT. It translates to CASTRSLNTEAFF.

V gene TRBV20-1 combines with J gene TRBJ2-3, with a weak D call TRBD1 (6 bases). The CDR3 contains 14 residues. Per germline, CDR1 DFQATT and CDR2 SNEGSKA (reference sequence). V was shortened by 5 bases and J by 4 bases, with 16 bases between the two germline ends. DNA of the CDR3: TGCAGTGCTGAGCTGGGGGCCGATGCAGATACGCAGTATTTT. Translated: CSAELGADADTQYF.

The chain combines TRBV5-1 with TRBJ2-4, with 7 bases identical to TRBD1. The CDR3 length is 17 residues. Germline V gives CDR1 SGHRS, CDR2 YFSETQ. V shed 1 base and J 0 bases; nucleotides not matched to a gene: 7. CDR3 nucleotides: TGCGCCAGCAGCTTGACGCAGGGGGTCCTAGCCAAAAACATTCAGTACTTC. Its translation: CASSLTQGVLAKNIQYF.

The chain has TRBV7-8 and TRBJ2-2; D gene uncertain. The CDR3 consists of 13 residues. The germline V gene has CDR1 SGHVS and CDR2 FQNEAQ. Trimming stripped 4 bases from V and 5 bases from J, with 8 bases between. This CDR3 reads CASSSFSTGELFF. The CDR3 nucleotides are TGTGCCAGCAGCTCCTTTTCGACCGGGGAGCTGTTTTTT.

The chain recombines TRBV20-1 with TRBJ2-3; perhaps D is TRBD1 or TRBD2 (6 bases each). The V gene lost 2 bases and the J gene lost 4 bases, with 10 bases spanning the gap. CDR1 and CDR2 from the germline V gene are DFQATT and SNEGSKA (reference sequence). The CDR3 spans 13 residues. The CDR3 DNA follows: TGCAGTGCTAGAAGGGGGGCATCAGATACGCAGTATTTT. This translates into CSARRGASDTQYF.